The entry below describes one T cell receptor (beta chain). What it binds is unknown. This entry belongs to a study of radiotherapy plus CTLA-4 blockade in lung cancer. Study at large: In approximately 17% of patients, objective responses were seen; roughly 30% had disease control.

V lost 1 base, J lost 9 bases, and 5 bases stayed unmatched. CDR1 and CDR2 from the germline V gene are MGHRA and YSYEKL. The CDR3 is 15 residues long. Alongside CTLA-4 blockade with ipilimumab, patients with chemo-refractory metastatic non-small-cell lung cancer received focal radiation. Findings of the study overall: Dynamics of early blood T cell clones, together with interferon-beta, were reportedly the best predictors of response. Blood saw expansion of tumor-derived TCR clones after radiotherapy plus ipilimumab.

Generated by immunoSEQ multiplex PCR, the TCRdb table keeps only in-frame clones and is missing some. Of 45,000 to 60,000 clones listed, 65% to 80% are singletons. The chain uses TRBV4-1 and TRBJ2-1; 11 bases line up with TRBD2. The sequencing used peripheral blood, collected from a patient treated with radiotherapy plus ipilimumab. This TCR came from a human donor with non-small cell lung cancer whose response to radiotherapy plus ipilimumab could not be evaluated. The DNA of the CDR3 is TGCGCCAGCAGCCAAGCTCAACTAGCGGGAGCTGAGCAGTTCTTC. Translation: CASSQAQLAGAEQFF.